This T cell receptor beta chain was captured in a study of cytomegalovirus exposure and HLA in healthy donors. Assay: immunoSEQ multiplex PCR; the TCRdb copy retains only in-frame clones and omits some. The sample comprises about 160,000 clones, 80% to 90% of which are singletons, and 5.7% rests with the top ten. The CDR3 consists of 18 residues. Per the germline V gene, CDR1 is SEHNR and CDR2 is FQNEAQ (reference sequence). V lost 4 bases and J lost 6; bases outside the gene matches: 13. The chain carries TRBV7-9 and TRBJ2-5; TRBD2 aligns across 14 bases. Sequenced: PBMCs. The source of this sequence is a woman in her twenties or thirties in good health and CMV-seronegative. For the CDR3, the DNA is TGTGCCAGCAGCTACACGGGACTAGCGGGGGCATCGGGAAAGACCCAGTACTTC. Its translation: CASSYTGLAGASGKTQYF.